The 9 T cell receptor beta chains reported below all come from one sample, sequenced in a study of cytomegalovirus exposure and HLA in healthy donors. It was with 60 Vbeta and 13 Jbeta primers that the PCR ran. The assay was immunoSEQ multiplex PCR, and TCRdb's table has in-frame clones only and misses some. The table lists about 120,000 clones, about 81% of them singletons. Sequenced input: PBMCs. Every receptor here comes from a woman in her thirties or forties in good health and CMV-seropositive.

The chain joins TRBV11-3 to TRBJ2-1; 9 bases are a match to TRBD2. The germline V gene encodes CDR1 SGHNT and CDR2 YENEEA. The CDR3 sequence is 15 residues long. V shed 0 bases, J shed 12 bases, and the junction held 9 bases outside the gene matches. CDR3 sequence: CASSLDFSGSWPQFF. CDR3 in DNA: TGTGCCAGCAGCTTAGATTTTAGCGGGAGTTGGCCGCAGTTCTTC.

The chain joins TRBV27 to TRBJ1-4; D is undetermined. The germline V gene encodes CDR1 MNHEY and CDR2 SMNVEV (reference sequence). This CDR3 spans 13 amino acids. Trimming shortened V by 3 bases and J by 2 bases, and 4 bases separated the two germline ends. The CDR3 DNA sequence: TGTGCCAGCAGTTTGGGCACTAATGAAAAACTGTTTTTT. Translated: CASSLGTNEKLFF.

The J gene is TRBJ2-7, the V gene TRBV19; weak D call: TRBD1 (7 bases). V lost 7 bases and J 5 bases, leaving 18 bases between the germline ends. Per germline, CDR1 LNHDA and CDR2 SQIVND (reference sequence). The CDR3 sequence is 14 residues long. In nucleotides, the CDR3 is TGTGCCAGTACTTACCAGGGGGGTTCGAACGAGCAGTACTTC. It yields the protein CASTYQGGSNEQYF.

The sample holds a few counts of this clone. The rearrangement uses TRBV7-6 and TRBJ2-5, with 7 bases aligning to TRBD2. CDR1 and CDR2 from the germline V gene are SGHVS and FNYEAQ. With V trimmed by 0 bases and J by 5 bases, 12 bases remained unmatched. There are 17 residues in the CDR3. The CDR3, as DNA: TGTGCCAGCAGCTTAGCTCCCGAGGCGGGAGTGGGGGAGACCCAGTACTTC. This codes for CASSLAPEAGVGETQYF.

This clone was observed a few times. This chain connects TRBV29-1 to TRBJ1-2; tentatively, D is TRBD1 (5 bases). Trimming took off 7 bases at V and 6 bases at J, with 15 bases between the two ends. This CDR3 has 12 residues. Germline CDR1 SQVTM, CDR2 ANQGSEA. For the CDR3, the DNA is TGCAGCGCCCGCTTATGGGGGGATGGCTACACCTTC. Its translation: CSARLWGDGYTF.

This chain uses TRBV18 with TRBJ1-4; TRBD1 aligns across 9 bases. The length of the CDR3 is 15 residues. Germline-derived CDR1 and CDR2 are KGHSH and LQKENI. With 5 bases clipped from V and 5 bases from J, the junction kept 6 bases outside the gene matches. The CDR3 bases are TGTGCCAGCTCATTCGCCGGGACAGGGAATGAAAAACTGTTTTTT. Amino acid sequence: CASSFAGTGNEKLFF. The entire variable domain, with the rest obtained from reference TRBV18 and TRBJ1-4, is as follows: NAGVMQNPRHLVRRRGQEARLRCSPMKGHSHVYWYRQLPEEGLKFMVYLQKENIIDESGMPKERFSAEFPKEGPSILRIQQVVRGDSAAYFCASSFAGTGNEKLFFGSGTQLSVL.

This clone has a single count. V and J are TRBV7-9 and TRBJ1-1, with D perhaps TRBD1 (6 bases). The CDR3 is 14 amino acids. The V end lost 5 bases, the J end lost 4 bases, and 14 bases lay between the germline ends. Germline V gene lookup returns CDR1 SEHNR and CDR2 FQNEAQ (reference sequence). DNA for the CDR3: TGTGCCAGCAGCCGCCCACAGGGTGGCACTGAAGCTTTCTTT. Encoded protein: CASSRPQGGTEAFF.

The V call is TRBV28, the J call TRBJ1-2; D is unclear. The germline CDR1 and CDR2 sequences are MDHEN and SYDVKM. The CDR3 covers 13 residues. Trimming removed 7 bases from V and 1 base from J, with 10 bases in between. The CDR3: CASNTRGNYGYTF. In DNA form, the CDR3 reads TGTGCCAGCAATACCCGGGGTAACTATGGCTACACCTTC.

The V call is TRBV30, the J call TRBJ2-5; 11 bases map to TRBD2. Matching the DNA end better, TRBJ2-7 makes the J call doubtful. From germline, CDR1 is GTSNPN and CDR2 SVGIG (reference sequence). This CDR3 has 13 residues. The CDR3 coding sequence is TGTGCCTGTTCTGGACTAGCGGGTTACGAGCAGTACTTC. Translated, it gives CACSGLAGYEQYF.